This TCR beta chain was sequenced in a study of CD8+CD57+ T cells in acquired aplastic anemia. Investigators profiled TCR beta VDJ and CDR3 from genomic DNA template. MiXCR, applied by TCRdb to the reads, yields one record per CDR3 protein. The sample has 150,000 to 200,000 distinct CDR3 sequences, 48% seen once. The length of the CDR3 is 15 residues. Germline trimming cut 2 bases from V and 7 bases from J; bases unmatched to any gene: 4. Germline V gene sequence: CDR1 LNHDA, CDR2 SQIVND (reference sequence). CD8+CD57+ cell expansion, shown by flow cytometry, had occurred in the patients selected for sequencing. This clonotype was counted ten times or more.

This TCR derives from a human donor with aplastic anemia. The chain employs TRBV19 and TRBJ1-4; 10 nucleotides match TRBD1. The sample consisted of sorted CD4+, CD8+, or CD8+CD57+ T cells (not recorded which) from PBMCs. The CDR3 DNA follows: TGTGCCAGTAGTATATCGGGGACAGGGGTTGAAAAACTGTTTTTT. It translates to CASSISGTGVEKLFF.